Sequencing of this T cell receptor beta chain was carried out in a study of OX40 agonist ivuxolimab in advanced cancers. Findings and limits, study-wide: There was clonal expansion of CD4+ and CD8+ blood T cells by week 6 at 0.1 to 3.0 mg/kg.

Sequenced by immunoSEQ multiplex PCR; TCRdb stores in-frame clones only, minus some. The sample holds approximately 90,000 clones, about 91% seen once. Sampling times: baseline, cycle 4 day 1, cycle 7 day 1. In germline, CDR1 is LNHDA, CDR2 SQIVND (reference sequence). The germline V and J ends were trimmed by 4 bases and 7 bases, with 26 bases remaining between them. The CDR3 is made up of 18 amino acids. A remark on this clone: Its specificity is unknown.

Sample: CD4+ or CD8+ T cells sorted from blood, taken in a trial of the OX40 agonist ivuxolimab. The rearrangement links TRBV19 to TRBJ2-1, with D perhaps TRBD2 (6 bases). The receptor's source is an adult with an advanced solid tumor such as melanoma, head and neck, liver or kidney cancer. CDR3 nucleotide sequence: TGTGCCAGTAGTAGGACTAAATCCAGGAGTGGGGTTACAAATGAGCAGTTCTTC. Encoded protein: CASSRTKSRSGVTNEQFF.